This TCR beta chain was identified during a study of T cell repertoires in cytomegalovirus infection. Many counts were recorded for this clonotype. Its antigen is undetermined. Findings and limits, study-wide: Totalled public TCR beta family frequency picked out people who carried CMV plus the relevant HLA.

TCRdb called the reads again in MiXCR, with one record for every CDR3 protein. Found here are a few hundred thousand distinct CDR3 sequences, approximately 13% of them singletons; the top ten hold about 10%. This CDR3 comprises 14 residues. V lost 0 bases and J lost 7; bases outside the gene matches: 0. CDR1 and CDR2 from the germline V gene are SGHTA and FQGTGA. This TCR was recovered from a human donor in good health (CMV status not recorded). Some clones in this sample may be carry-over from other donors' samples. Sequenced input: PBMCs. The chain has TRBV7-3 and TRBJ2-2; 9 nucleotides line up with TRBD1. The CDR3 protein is CASSLTTGGGELFF. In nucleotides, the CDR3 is TGTGCCAGCAGCTTAACGACAGGGGGCGGGGAGCTGTTTTTT.